The T cell receptor beta chain described here comes from a study of human T cells and chemical hapten exposure. Study-level results: TCRs at high frequency, those above 1 in 1000, did not change with DPC sensitization. There were significantly more large CDR3 similarity clusters among expanded TCRs than among controls.

This sample's time point: pre-sensitization, week 0. Treatment reported: therapeutic diphenylcyclopropenone sensitization with weekly scalp DPC. TCRdb re-analysed the RACE reads in MiXCR, keeping a single row per CDR3 protein. The sample shows about 380,000 distinct CDR3 sequences, approximately 5.1% of them seen only once. Germline V lookup: CDR1 SQVTM, CDR2 ANQGSEA. Trimming removed 4 bases from V and 2 bases from J, with 8 bases in between. This CDR3 comprises 12 residues. This clonotype showed up many times. Its antigen is unknown. This receptor was obtained from a woman between 45 and 65 years old with alopecia areata. Some clones in this sample may be carry-over from other donors' samples. The sample here was whole blood, taken in connection with sensitization to the hapten diphenylcyclopropenone (DPC). The chain carries TRBV29-1 and TRBJ1-2; no firm D call. The CDR3 DNA follows: TGCAGCGTTGCAACAGACAACTATGGCTACACCTTC. It is translated as CSVATDNYGYTF.